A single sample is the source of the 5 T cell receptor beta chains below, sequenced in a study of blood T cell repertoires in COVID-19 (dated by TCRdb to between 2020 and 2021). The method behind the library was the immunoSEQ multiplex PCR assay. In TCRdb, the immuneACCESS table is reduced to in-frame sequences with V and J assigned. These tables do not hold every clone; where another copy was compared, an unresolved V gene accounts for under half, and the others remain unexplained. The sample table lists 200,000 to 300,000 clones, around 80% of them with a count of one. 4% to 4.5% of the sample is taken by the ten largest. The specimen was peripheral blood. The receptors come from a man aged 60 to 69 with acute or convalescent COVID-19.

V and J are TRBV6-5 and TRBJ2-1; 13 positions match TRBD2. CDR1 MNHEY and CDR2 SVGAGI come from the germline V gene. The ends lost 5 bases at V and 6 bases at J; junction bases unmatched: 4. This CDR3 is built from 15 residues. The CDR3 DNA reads TGTGCCAGCAGTAACAGACTAGCGGGAGGCAATGAGCAGTTCTTC. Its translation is CASSNRLAGGNEQFF.

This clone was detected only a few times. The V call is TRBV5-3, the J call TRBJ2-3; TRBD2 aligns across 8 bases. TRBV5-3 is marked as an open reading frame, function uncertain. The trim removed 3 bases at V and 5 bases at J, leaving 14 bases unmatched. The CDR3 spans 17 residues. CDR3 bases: TGTGCCAGAAGCTCCCCTGGACAGCGGGAGCTCAGAGATACGCAGTATTTT. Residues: CARSSPGQRELRDTQYF.

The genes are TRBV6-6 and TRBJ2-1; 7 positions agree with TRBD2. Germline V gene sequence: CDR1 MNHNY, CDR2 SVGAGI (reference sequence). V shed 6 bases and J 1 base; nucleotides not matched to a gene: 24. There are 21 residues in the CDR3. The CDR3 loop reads CASSPLWGGSKGFGSYNEQFF. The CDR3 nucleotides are TGTGCCAGCAGCCCCCTTTGGGGCGGGAGTAAAGGGTTTGGATCCTACAATGAGCAGTTCTTC.

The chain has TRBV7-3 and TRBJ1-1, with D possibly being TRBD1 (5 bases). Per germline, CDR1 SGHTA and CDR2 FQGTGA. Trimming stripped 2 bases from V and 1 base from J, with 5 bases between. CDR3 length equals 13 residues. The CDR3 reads CASSLGQNTEAFF. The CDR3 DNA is TGTGCCAGCAGCTTAGGACAGAACACTGAAGCTTTCTTT.

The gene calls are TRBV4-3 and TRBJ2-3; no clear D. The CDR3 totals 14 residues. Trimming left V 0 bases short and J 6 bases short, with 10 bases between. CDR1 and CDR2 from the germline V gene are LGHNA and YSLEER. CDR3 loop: CASSQEYYGDTQYF. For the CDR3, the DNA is TGCGCCAGCAGCCAAGAGTATTACGGGGATACGCAGTATTTT.